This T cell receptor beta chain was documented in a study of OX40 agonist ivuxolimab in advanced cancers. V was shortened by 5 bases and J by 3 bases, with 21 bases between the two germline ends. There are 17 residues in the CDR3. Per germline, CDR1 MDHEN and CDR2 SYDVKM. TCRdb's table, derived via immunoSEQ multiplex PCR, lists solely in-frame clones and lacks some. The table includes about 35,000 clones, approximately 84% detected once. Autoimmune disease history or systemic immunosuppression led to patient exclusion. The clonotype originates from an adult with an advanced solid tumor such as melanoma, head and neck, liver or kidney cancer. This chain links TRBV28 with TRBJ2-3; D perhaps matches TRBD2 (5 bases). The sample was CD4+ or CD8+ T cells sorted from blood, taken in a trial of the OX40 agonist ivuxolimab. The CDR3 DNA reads TGTGCCAGCAGTCTCCTATGGACTCACCTGGGGACAGATACGCAGTATTTT. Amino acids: CASSLLWTHLGTDTQYF.